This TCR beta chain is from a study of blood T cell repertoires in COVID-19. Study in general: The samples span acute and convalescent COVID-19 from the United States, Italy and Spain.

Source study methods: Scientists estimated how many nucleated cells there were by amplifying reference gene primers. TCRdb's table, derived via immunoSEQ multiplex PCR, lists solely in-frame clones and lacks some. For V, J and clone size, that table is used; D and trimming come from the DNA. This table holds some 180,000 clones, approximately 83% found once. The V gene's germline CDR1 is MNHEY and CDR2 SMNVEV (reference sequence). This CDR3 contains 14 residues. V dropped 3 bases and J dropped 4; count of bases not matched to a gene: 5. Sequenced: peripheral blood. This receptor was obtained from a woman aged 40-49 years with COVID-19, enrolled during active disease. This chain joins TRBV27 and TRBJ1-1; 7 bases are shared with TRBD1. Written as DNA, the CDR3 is TGTGCCAGCAGTTTTGGACAGGAAGGCACTGAAGCTTTCTTT. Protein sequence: CASSFGQEGTEAFF.